This record looks at one T cell receptor (beta chain) sequence and its context. What it binds is unknown. V lost 4 bases and J 3 bases, leaving 18 bases between the germline ends. The CDR3 length is 16 residues. The germline V gene encodes CDR1 MDHEN and CDR2 SYDVKM. The data were taken from a study of cytomegalovirus exposure and HLA in healthy donors. Overall study results and limits: Reports described diagnosis of cytomegalovirus status by the classifier as highly specific and sensitive. Later analysis identified around 15,000 TCR beta sequences associated with HLA alleles, using a false discovery rate threshold of 0.05. Indistinguishability led to the exclusion of some V segments, TRBV6-2 and TRBV6-3 included.

All the people who gave samples were healthy bone marrow donors. The study ran its PCR with 60 Vbeta and 13 Jbeta primers. Profiled with immunoSEQ multiplex PCR; TCRdb holds only in-frame clones, not every one. The sample yields roughly 150,000 clones, 64% seen once. The chain is built from TRBV28 and TRBJ1-1, with a tentative D call TRBD1 (5 bases). The receptor was isolated from a woman aged 25-40 years in good health and CMV-seropositive. Sequencing was carried out using PBMCs. Here the CDR3 DNA reads TGTGCCAGCAGTTCGCTGGGGCGCAGCAGGGACACTGAAGCTTTCTTT. This codes for CASSSLGRSRDTEAFF. Full variable domain (outside the CDR3, taken from reference TRBV28 and TRBJ1-1): DVKVTQSSRYLVKRTGEKVFLECVQDMDHENMFWYRQDPGLGLRLIYFSYDVKMKEKGDIPEGYSVSREKKERFSLILESASTNQTSMYLCASSSLGRSRDTEAFFGQGTRLTVV.